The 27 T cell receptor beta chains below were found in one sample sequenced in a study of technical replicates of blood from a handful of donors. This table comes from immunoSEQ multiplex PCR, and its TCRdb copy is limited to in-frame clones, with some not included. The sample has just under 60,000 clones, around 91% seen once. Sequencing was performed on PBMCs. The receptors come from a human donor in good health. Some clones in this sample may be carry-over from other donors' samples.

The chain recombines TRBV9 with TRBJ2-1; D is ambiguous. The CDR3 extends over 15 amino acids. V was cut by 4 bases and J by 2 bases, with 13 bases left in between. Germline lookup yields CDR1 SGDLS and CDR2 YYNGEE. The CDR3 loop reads CASSPRLEAYNEQFF. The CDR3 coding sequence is TGTGCCAGCAGCCCCCGACTGGAAGCCTACAATGAGCAGTTCTTC.

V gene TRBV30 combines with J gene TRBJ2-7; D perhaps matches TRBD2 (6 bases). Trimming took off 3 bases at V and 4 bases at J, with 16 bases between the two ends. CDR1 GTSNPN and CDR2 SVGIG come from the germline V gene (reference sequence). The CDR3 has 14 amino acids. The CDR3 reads CAWSEGLIEYEQYF. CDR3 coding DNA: TGTGCCTGGAGCGAGGGACTGATCGAATACGAGCAGTACTTC.

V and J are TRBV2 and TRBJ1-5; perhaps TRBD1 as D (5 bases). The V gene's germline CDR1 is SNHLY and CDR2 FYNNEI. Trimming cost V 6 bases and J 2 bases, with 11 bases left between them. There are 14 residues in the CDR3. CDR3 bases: TGTGCCAGCAGGGCGGGGGAAGGCAATCAGCCCCAGCATTTT. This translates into CASRAGEGNQPQHF.

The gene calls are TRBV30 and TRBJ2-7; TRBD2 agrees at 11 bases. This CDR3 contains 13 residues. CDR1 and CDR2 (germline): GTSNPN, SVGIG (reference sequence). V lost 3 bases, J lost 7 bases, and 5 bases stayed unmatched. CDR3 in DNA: TGTGCCTGGAGACTAGCGGGAGTGGGAGAGCAGTACTTC. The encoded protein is CAWRLAGVGEQYF. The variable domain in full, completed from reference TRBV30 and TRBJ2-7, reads SQTIHQWPATLVQPVGSPLSLECTVEGTSNPNLYWYRQAAGRGLQLLFYSVGIGQISSEVPQNLSASRPQDRQFILSSKKLLLSDSGFYLCAWRLAGVGEQYFGPGTRLTVT.

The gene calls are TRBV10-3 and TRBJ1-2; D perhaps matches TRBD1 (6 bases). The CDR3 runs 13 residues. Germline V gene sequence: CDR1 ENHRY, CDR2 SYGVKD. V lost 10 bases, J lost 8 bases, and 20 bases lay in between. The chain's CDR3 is CATATGAFRGYTF. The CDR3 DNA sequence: TGTGCCACCGCGACAGGCGCCTTTAGGGGCTACACCTTC.

In nucleotides, the CDR3 is TGTGCCAGCTCCCAATCATCAGGCGGGGGCTACACCTTC. Protein product: CASSQSSGGGYTF. The genes are TRBV18 and TRBJ1-2; no reliable D call. The germline CDR1 and CDR2 sequences are KGHSH and LQKENI. Trimming left V 6 bases short and J 8 bases short, with 16 bases between. This CDR3 has 13 amino acids. Full variable domain (outside the CDR3, taken from reference TRBV18 and TRBJ1-2): NAGVMQNPRHLVRRRGQEARLRCSPMKGHSHVYWYRQLPEEGLKFMVYLQKENIIDESGMPKERFSAEFPKEGPSILRIQQVVRGDSAAYFCASSQSSGGGYTFGSGTRLTVV.

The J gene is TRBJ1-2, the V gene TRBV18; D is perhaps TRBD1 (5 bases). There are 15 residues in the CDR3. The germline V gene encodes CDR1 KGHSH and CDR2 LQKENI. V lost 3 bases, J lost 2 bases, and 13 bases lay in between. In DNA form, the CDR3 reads TGTGCCAGCTCACCCTCACGACAGAACAACTATGGCTACACCTTC. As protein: CASSPSRQNNYGYTF.

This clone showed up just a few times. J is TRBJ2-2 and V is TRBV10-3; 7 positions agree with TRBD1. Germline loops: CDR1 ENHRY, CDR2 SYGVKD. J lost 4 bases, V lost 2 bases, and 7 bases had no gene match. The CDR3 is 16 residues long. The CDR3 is CAISEEADRVTGELFF. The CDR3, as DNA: TGTGCCATCAGTGAGGAAGCTGACAGGGTCACCGGGGAGCTGTTTTTT.

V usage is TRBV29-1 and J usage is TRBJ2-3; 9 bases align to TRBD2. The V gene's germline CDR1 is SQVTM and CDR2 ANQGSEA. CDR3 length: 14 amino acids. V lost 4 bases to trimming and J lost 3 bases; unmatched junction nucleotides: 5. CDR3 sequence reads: CSVAGAGGTDTQYF. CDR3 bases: TGCAGCGTTGCGGGAGCGGGGGGTACAGATACGCAGTATTTT.

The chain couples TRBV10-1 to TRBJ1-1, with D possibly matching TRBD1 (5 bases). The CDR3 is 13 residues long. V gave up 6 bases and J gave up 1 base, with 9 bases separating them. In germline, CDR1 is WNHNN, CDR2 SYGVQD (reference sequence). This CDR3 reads CASRPTGNTEAFF. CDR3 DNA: TGCGCCAGCAGGCCCACAGGGAACACTGAAGCTTTCTTT.

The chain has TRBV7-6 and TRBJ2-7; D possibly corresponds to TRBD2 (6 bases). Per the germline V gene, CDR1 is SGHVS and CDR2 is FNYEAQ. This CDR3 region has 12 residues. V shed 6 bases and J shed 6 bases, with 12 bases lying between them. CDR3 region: CASRPIGGEQYF. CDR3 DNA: TGTGCCAGCAGACCGATCGGGGGCGAGCAGTACTTC.

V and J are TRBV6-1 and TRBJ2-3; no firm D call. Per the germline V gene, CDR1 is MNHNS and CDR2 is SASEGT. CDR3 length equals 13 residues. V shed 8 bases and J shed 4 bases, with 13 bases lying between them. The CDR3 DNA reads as TGTGCCAGCCAGAGGATCCTCCCAGATACGCAGTATTTT. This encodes CASQRILPDTQYF.

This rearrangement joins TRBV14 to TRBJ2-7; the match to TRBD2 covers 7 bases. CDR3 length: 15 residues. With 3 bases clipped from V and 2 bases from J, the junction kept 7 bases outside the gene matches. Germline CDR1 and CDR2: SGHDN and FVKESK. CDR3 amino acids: CASSHGDYRTYEQYF. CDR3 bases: TGTGCCAGCAGCCATGGGGACTACCGAACCTACGAGCAGTACTTC.

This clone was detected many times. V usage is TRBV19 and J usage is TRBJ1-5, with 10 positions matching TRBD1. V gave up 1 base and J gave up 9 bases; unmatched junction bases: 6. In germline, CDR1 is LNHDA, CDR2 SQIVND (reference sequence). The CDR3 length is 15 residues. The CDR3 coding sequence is TGTGCCAGTAGTATAGTTAGGACAGGGGGGTTGCCCCAGCATTTT. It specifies CASSIVRTGGLPQHF.

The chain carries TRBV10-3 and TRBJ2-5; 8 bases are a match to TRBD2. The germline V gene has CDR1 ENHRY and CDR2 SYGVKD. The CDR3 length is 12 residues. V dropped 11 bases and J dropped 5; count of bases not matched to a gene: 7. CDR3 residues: CAAGLDVETQYF. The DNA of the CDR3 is TGTGCCGCGGGACTAGATGTGGAGACCCAGTACTTC.

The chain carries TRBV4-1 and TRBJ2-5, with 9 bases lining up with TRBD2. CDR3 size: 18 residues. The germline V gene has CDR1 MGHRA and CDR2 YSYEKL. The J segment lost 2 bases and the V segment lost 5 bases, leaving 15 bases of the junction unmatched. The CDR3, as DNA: TGCGCCAGCAGCAAATACCTTAGCGGGAGCAATGGTCAAGAGACCCAGTACTTC. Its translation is CASSKYLSGSNGQETQYF.

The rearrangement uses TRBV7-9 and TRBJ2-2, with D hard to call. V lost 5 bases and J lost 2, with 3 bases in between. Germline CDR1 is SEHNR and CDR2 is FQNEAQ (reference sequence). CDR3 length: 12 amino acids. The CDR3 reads CASSPNTGELFF. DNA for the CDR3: TGTGCCAGCAGCCCAAACACCGGGGAGCTGTTTTTT.

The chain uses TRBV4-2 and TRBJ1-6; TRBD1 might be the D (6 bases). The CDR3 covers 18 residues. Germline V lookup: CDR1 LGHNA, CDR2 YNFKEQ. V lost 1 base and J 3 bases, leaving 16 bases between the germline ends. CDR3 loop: CASSQGLQGEFYNSPLHF. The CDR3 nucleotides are TGTGCCAGCAGCCAAGGACTACAGGGAGAGTTCTATAATTCACCCCTCCACTTT.

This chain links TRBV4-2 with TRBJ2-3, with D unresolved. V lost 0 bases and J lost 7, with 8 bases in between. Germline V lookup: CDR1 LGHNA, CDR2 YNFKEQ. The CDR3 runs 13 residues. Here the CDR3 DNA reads TGTGCCAGCAGCCAAGAGGCAATCTATACGCAGTATTTT. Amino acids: CASSQEAIYTQYF.

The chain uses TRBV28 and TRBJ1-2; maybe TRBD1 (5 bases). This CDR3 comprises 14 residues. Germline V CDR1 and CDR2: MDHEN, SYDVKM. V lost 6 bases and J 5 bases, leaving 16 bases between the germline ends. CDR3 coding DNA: TGTGCCAGCAGAAGACCGACAGCCCCGTATGGCTACACCTTC. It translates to CASRRPTAPYGYTF.

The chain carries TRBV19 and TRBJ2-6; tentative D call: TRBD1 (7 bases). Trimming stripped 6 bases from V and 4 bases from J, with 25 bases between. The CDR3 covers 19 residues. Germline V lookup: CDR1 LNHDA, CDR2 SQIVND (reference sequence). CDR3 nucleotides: TGTGCCAGTAGGACCATGGGCAGGGGGGAACTTGACGGGGCCAACGTCCTGACTTTC. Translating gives CASRTMGRGELDGANVLTF.

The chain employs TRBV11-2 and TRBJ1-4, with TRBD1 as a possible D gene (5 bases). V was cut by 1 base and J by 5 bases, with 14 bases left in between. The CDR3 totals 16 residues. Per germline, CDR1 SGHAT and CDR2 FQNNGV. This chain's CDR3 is CASSLGPAGSNEKLFF. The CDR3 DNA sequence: TGTGCCAGCAGCTTAGGCCCCGCAGGGTCCAATGAAAAACTGTTTTTT.

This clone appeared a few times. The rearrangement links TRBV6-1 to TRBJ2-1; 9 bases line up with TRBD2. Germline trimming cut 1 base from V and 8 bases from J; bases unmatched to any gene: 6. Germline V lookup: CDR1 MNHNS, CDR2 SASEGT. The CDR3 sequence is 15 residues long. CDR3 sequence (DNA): TGTGCCAGCAGTGAAGTCTCCGGGACTAGCCATGAGCAGTTCTTC. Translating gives CASSEVSGTSHEQFF.

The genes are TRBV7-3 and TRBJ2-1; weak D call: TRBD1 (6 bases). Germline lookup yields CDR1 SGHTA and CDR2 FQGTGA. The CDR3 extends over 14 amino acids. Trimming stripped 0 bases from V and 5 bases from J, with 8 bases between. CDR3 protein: CASSLTGQNNEQFF. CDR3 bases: TGTGCCAGCAGCTTAACGGGACAAAACAATGAGCAGTTCTTC.

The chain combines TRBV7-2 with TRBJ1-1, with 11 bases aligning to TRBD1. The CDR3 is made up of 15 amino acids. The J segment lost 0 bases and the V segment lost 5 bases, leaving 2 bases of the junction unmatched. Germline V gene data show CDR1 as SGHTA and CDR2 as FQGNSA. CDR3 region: CASSPGQGVNTEAFF. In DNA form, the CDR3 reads TGTGCCAGCAGCCCGGGACAGGGGGTGAACACTGAAGCTTTCTTT.

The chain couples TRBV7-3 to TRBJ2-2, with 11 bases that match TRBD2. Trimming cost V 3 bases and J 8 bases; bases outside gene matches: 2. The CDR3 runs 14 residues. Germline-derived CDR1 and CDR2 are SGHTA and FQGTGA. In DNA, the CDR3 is TGTGCCAGCAGCTTGAGGACTAGCGGGGGGGAGCTGTTTTTT. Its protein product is CASSLRTSGGELFF.

The CDR3 region is CASSLAGGTYEQYF. As DNA, the CDR3 is TGTGCCAGCAGTCTAGCGGGGGGAACCTACGAGCAGTACTTC. This rearrangement joins TRBV6-6 to TRBJ2-7; TRBD2 agrees at 11 bases. This CDR3 contains 14 residues. The J segment lost 2 bases and the V segment lost 5 bases, leaving 2 bases of the junction unmatched. Looked up from germline, CDR1 is MNHNY and CDR2 is SVGAGI (reference sequence).